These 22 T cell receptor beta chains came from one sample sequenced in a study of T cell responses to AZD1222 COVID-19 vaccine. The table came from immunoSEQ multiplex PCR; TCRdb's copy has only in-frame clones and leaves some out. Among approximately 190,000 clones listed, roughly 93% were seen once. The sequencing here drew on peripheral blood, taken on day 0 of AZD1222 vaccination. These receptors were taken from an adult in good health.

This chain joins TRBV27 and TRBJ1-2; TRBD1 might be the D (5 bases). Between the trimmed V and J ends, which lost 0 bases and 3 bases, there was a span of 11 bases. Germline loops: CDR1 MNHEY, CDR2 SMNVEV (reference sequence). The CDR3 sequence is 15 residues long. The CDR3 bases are TGTGCCAGCAGTTTATCGGCAGGGCCCCACTATGGCTACACCTTC. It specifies CASSLSAGPHYGYTF.

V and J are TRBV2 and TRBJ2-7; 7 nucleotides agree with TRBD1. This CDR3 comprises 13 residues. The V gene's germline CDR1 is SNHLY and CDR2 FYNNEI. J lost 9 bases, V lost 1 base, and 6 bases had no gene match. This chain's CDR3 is CASSEVTGSGQYF. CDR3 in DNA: TGTGCCAGCAGTGAAGTGACAGGGTCGGGGCAGTACTTC.

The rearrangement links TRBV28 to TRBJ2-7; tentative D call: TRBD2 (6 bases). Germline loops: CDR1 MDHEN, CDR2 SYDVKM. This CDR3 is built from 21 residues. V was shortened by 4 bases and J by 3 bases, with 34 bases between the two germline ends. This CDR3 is CASSSPFSMGFGNWGDYEQYF. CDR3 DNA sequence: TGTGCCAGCAGTTCCCCGTTTAGTATGGGTTTCGGGAATTGGGGGGACTACGAGCAGTACTTC.

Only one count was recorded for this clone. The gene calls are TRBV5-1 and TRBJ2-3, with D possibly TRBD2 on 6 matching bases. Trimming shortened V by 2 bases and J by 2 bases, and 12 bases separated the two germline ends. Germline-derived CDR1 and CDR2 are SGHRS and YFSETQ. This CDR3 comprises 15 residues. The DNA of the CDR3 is TGCGCCAGCAGCTTTGGTAGCGGACCCACAGATACGCAGTATTTT. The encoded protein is CASSFGSGPTDTQYF.

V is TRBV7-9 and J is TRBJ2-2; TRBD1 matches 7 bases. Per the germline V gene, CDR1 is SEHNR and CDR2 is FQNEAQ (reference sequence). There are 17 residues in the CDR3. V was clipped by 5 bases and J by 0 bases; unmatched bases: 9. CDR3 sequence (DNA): TGTGCCAGCAGCCCCCAGGGACAGTTCGCGAACACCGGGGAGCTGTTTTTT. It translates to CASSPQGQFANTGELFF.

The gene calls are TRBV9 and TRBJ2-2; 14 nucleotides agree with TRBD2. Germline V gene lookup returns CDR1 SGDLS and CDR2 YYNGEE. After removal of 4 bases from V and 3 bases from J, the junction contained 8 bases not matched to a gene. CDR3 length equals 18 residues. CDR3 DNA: TGTGCCAGCAGCAACTCGGGACTAGCGGGGGAGTACACCGGGGAGCTGTTTTTT. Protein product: CASSNSGLAGEYTGELFF.

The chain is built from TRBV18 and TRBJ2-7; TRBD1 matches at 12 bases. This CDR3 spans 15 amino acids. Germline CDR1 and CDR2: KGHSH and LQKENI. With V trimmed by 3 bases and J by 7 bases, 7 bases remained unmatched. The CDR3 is CASSPSGTGGREQYF. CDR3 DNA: TGTGCCAGCTCACCCTCCGGGACAGGGGGCCGGGAGCAGTACTTC. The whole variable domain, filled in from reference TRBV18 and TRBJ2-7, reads NAGVMQNPRHLVRRRGQEARLRCSPMKGHSHVYWYRQLPEEGLKFMVYLQKENIIDESGMPKERFSAEFPKEGPSILRIQQVVRGDSAAYFCASSPSGTGGREQYFGPGTRLTVT.

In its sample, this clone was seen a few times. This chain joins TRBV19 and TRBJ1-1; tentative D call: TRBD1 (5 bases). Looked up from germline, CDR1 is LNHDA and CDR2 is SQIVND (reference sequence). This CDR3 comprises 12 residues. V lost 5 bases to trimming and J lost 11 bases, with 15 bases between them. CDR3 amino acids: CASSFFSTAAFF. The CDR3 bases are TGTGCCAGTAGTTTTTTCTCGACAGCGGCTTTCTTT.

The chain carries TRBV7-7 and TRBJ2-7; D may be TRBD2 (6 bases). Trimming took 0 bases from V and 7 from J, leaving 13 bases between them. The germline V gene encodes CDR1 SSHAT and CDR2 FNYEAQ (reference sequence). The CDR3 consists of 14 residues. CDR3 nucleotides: TGTGCCAGCAGCTTAGCCGGGGGTCATGGTGAGCAGTACTTC. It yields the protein CASSLAGGHGEQYF.

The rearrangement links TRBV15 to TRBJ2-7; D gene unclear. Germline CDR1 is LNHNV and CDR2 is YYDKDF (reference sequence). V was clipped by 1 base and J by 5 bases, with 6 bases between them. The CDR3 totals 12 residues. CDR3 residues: CATSRVHDEQYF. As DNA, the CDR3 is TGTGCCACCAGCAGAGTGCACGACGAGCAGTACTTC.

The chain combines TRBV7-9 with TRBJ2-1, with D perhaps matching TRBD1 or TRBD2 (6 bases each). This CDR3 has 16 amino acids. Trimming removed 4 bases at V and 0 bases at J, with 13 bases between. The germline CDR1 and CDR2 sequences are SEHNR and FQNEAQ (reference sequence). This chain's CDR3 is CASSSRGLGSYNEQFF. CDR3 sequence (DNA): TGTGCCAGCAGCTCCAGGGGACTGGGCTCCTACAATGAGCAGTTCTTC.

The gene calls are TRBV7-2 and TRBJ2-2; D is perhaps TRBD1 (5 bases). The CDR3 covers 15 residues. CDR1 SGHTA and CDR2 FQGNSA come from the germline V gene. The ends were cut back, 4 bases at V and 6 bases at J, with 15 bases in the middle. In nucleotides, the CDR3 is TGTGCCAGCAGCTCCCCCAGGGCTTTCCCCGGGGAGCTGTTTTTT. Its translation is CASSSPRAFPGELFF.

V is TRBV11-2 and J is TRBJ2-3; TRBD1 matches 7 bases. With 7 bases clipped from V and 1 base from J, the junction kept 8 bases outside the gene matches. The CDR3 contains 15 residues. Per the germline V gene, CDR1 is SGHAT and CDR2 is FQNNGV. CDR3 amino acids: CASTKKGAGTDTQYF. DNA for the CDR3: TGTGCCAGCACAAAAAAGGGGGCCGGCACAGATACGCAGTATTTT.

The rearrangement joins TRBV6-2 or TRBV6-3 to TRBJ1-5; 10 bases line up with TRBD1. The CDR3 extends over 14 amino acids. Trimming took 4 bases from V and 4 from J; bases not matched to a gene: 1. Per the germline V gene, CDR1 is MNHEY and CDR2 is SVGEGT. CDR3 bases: TGTGCCAGCAGTTTGGGACAGGGGAATCAGCCCCAGCATTTT. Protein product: CASSLGQGNQPQHF.

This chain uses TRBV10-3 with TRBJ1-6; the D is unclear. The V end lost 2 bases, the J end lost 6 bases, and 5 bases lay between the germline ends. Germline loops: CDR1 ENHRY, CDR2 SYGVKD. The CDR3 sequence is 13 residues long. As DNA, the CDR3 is TGTGCCATCAGTGAGGGACTTAATTCACCCCTCCACTTT. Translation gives CAISEGLNSPLHF.

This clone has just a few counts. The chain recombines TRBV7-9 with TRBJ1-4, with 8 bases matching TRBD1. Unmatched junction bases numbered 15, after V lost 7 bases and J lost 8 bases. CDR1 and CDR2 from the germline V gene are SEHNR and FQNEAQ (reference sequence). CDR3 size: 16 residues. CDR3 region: CASTPEQGAGGEKLFF. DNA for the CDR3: TGTGCCAGCACGCCCGAGCAGGGGGCAGGAGGGGAAAAACTGTTTTTT.

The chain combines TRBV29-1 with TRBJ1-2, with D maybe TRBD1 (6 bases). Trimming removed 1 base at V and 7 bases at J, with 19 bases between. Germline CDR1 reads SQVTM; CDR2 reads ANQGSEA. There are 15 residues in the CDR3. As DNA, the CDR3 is TGCAGCGTTGAAGGGGCCCCCCCCAGGGGAAGTGGCTACACCTTC. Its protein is CSVEGAPPRGSGYTF. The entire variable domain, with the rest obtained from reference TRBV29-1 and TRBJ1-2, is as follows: SAVISQKPSRDICQRGTSLTIQCQVDSQVTMMFWYRQQPGQSLTLIATANQGSEATYESGFVIDKFPISRPNLTFSTLTVSNMSPEDSSIYLCSVEGAPPRGSGYTFGSGTRLTVV.

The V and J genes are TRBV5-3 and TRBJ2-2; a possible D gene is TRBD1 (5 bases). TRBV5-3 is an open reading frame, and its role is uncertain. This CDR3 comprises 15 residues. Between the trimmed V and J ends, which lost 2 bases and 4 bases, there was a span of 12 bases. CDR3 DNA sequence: TGTGCCAGAAGCTTAAGGACAAGATCCACCGGGGAGCTGTTTTTT. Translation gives CARSLRTRSTGELFF.

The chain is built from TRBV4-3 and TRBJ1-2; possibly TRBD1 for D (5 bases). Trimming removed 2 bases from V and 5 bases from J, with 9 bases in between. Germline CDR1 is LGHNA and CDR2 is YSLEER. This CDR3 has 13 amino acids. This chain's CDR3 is CASSQSGLYGYTF. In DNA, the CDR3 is TGCGCCAGCAGCCAATCGGGACTTTATGGCTACACCTTC.

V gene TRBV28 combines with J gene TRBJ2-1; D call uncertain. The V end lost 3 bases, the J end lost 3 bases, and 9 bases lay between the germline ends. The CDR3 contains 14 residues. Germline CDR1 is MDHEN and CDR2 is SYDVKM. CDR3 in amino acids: CASSFQSGYNEQFF. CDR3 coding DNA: TGTGCCAGCAGTTTTCAATCGGGCTACAATGAGCAGTTCTTC.

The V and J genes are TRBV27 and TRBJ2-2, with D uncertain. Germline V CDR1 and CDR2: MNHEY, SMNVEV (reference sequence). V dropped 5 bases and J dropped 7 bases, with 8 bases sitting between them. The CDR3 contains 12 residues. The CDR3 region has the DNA TGTGCCAGCAGTCCACGACTCGGGGAGCTGTTTTTT. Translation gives CASSPRLGELFF.

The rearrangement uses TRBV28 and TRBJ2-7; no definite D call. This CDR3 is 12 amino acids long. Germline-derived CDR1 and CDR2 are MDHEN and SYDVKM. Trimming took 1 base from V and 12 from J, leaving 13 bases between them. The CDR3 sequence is CASSLSRYQRYF. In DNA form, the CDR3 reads TGTGCCAGCAGTTTATCCCGCTATCAACGGTACTTC.